Presented here are 17 T cell receptor beta chains from one specimen sequenced in a study of blood T cell repertoires in COVID-19 (dated by TCRdb to the early 2020s). To prepare the library, the immunoSEQ multiplex PCR assay was applied. The clones in this table, taken by TCRdb from immuneACCESS, are in-frame only. Not every clone is retained; where verified, under half of the shortfall comes from an unresolved V gene, and the cause of the rest is unknown. This sample holds around 150,000 clones; about 79% were observed only once. 2.5% to 3.5% of the sample belongs to the ten largest clones. The source material was PBMCs or T cells enriched from blood (not recorded which). The receptors were gathered from a woman between 50 and 59 years old who had recovered from COVID-19.

The J gene is TRBJ2-4, the V gene TRBV7-2; tentative D call: TRBD2 (5 bases). The ends were cut back, 0 bases at V and 9 bases at J, with 12 bases in the middle. Per the germline V gene, CDR1 is SGHTA and CDR2 is FQGNSA. The CDR3 has 14 amino acids. The CDR3 here is CASSLAGETAIQYF. DNA of the CDR3: TGTGCCAGCAGCTTAGCTGGGGAGACGGCCATTCAGTACTTC.

The chain uses TRBV28 and TRBJ2-1, with 7 bases lining up with TRBD2. Unmatched junction bases numbered 15, after V lost 6 bases and J lost 7 bases. Looked up from germline, CDR1 is MDHEN and CDR2 is SYDVKM. This CDR3 has 16 residues. As DNA, the CDR3 is TGTGCCAGCAGCCTCCCCCGGGACTACCTGTGGAATGAGCAGTTCTTC. As protein: CASSLPRDYLWNEQFF.

The genes are TRBV9 and TRBJ2-3; TRBD2 aligns across 14 bases. The CDR3 consists of 18 residues. The germline V gene encodes CDR1 SGDLS and CDR2 YYNGEE. Trimming cost V 0 bases and J 3 bases; bases outside gene matches: 6. CDR3 protein: CASSVGGLAGVWTDTQYF. CDR3 bases: TGTGCCAGCAGCGTAGGGGGACTAGCGGGAGTGTGGACAGATACGCAGTATTTT.

The sample holds a few counts of this clone. V and J are TRBV6-1 and TRBJ1-6; D possibly corresponds to TRBD1 (5 bases). V lost 2 bases, J lost 8 bases, and 10 bases lay in between. This CDR3 contains 14 residues. The germline V gene has CDR1 MNHNS and CDR2 SASEGT. CDR3 sequence reads: CASSEQGGDSPLHF. The DNA of the CDR3 is TGTGCCAGCAGTGAACAGGGTGGTGATTCACCCCTCCACTTT.

The rearrangement joins TRBV2 to TRBJ1-4, with 8 nucleotides matching TRBD1. The CDR3 sequence is 14 residues long. Trimming cost V 1 base and J 7 bases; bases outside gene matches: 2. The germline V gene has CDR1 SNHLY and CDR2 FYNNEI. This CDR3 reads CASSEDRGTEKLFF. The CDR3 region has the DNA TGTGCCAGCAGTGAAGACAGGGGGACTGAAAAACTGTTTTTT.

This clone was recorded only once. The V call is TRBV2, the J call TRBJ1-4, with D possibly TRBD1 on 6 matching bases. Per germline, CDR1 SNHLY and CDR2 FYNNEI. The V end was cut by 1 base, the J end by 3 bases, with 12 bases between. The CDR3 is 16 residues long. The CDR3 DNA is TGTGCCAGCAGTGAAGGTCGGGGGGCGGCTAATGAAAAACTGTTTTTT. Protein product: CASSEGRGAANEKLFF.

This clone was seen once. The V gene is TRBV6-5, the J gene TRBJ2-6; 9 nucleotides line up with TRBD1. CDR3 size: 15 residues. Germline V gene data show CDR1 as MNHEY and CDR2 as SVGAGI. The V gene end was trimmed by 5 bases and the J gene end by 3 bases; junction bases not matched to a gene: 2. CDR3 sequence reads: CASSRDRVGANVLTF. CDR3 nucleotide sequence: TGTGCCAGCAGTAGGGACAGGGTTGGGGCCAACGTCCTGACTTTC.

This rearrangement joins TRBV6-5 to TRBJ1-6, with a weak D call TRBD1 (6 bases). The V end was cut by 7 bases, the J end by 8 bases, with 15 bases between. The CDR3 is made up of 14 amino acids. Germline CDR1 MNHEY, CDR2 SVGAGI. CDR3 residues: CASTQGPVDSPLHF. The CDR3 nucleotides read TGTGCCAGCACCCAGGGGCCAGTTGATTCACCCCTCCACTTT.

The CDR3 region is CASSSQGPLGNTGELFF. In nucleotides, the CDR3 is TGTGCCAGCAGCAGCCAGGGCCCCTTGGGGAACACCGGGGAGCTGTTTTTT. The chain uses TRBV7-6 and TRBJ2-2; D perhaps matches TRBD1 (5 bases). The CDR3 spans 17 residues. In germline, CDR1 is SGHVS, CDR2 FNYEAQ. V dropped 5 bases and J dropped 1 base, with 17 bases sitting between them.

This clone occurred a few times. V gene TRBV15 combines with J gene TRBJ1-1, with 7 bases identical to TRBD1. This CDR3 has 15 residues. In germline, CDR1 is LNHNV, CDR2 YYDKDF (reference sequence). V lost 8 bases and J lost 6; bases outside the gene matches: 15. This CDR3 is CATATGYGFFSEAFF. The CDR3 coding sequence is TGTGCCACCGCGACAGGGTACGGGTTTTTTTCTGAAGCTTTCTTT.

The genes are TRBV18 and TRBJ2-3, with TRBD2 matching over 10 bases. V lost 2 bases and J lost 4; bases outside the gene matches: 9. CDR1 is KGHSH and CDR2 is LQKENI in the germline V gene. The CDR3 length is 17 residues. The CDR3 bases are TGTGCCAGCTCACCAGGGACTAGCGCCTACCCCCCAGATACGCAGTATTTT. This sequence encodes CASSPGTSAYPPDTQYF.

This chain connects TRBV18 to TRBJ2-7; TRBD1 agrees at 8 bases. The germline V gene has CDR1 KGHSH and CDR2 LQKENI. The CDR3 has 15 residues. Trimming took 1 base from V and 5 from J; bases not matched to a gene: 7. CDR3 amino acids: CASSPREQGVNEQYF. CDR3 DNA sequence: TGTGCCAGCTCACCACGGGAACAGGGGGTCAACGAGCAGTACTTC.

The rearrangement joins TRBV9 to TRBJ2-4; the D gene is possibly TRBD2 (5 bases). This CDR3 comprises 14 residues. The germline V and J ends were trimmed by 3 bases and 6 bases, with 13 bases remaining between them. Germline lookup yields CDR1 SGDLS and CDR2 YYNGEE. CDR3 in amino acids: CASSAPYRGNIQYF. The DNA of the CDR3 is TGTGCCAGCAGCGCCCCATACCGGGGAAACATTCAGTACTTC.

The CDR3 DNA reads TGCGCCAGCAGCTTGGGACAGTCCTACAATGAGCAGTTCTTC. Protein: CASSLGQSYNEQFF. The V gene is TRBV5-1, the J gene TRBJ2-1; possibly TRBD1 for D (5 bases). CDR1 is SGHRS and CDR2 is YFSETQ in the germline V gene. Trimming took 0 bases from V and 1 from J, leaving 5 bases between them. The CDR3 is 14 residues long.

In DNA, the CDR3 is TGTGCCACGGGACTAGCGGGTACGGGTGCGACAGATACGCAGTATTTT. The encoded protein is CATGLAGTGATDTQYF. The chain combines TRBV24-1 with TRBJ2-3, with TRBD2 identical over 12 bases. This CDR3 is built from 16 residues. CDR1 KGHDR and CDR2 SFDVKD come from the germline V gene. Trimming at V came to 10 bases and at J to 3 bases, leaving 10 bases not matched to a gene.

This rearrangement joins TRBV27 to TRBJ2-2; D is possibly TRBD1 (6 bases). V dropped 6 bases and J dropped 4 bases, with 18 bases sitting between them. CDR1 is MNHEY, CDR2 SMNVEV, per germline (reference sequence). CDR3 length equals 16 residues. This CDR3 is CASSPIDRFSTGELFF. The CDR3 nucleotides read TGTGCCAGCAGCCCGATAGACAGGTTTAGCACCGGGGAGCTGTTTTTT.

CDR3 residues: CASSPRTGKDTGELFF. The DNA for the CDR3 is TGTGCCAGCAGCCCCCGGACAGGGAAGGACACCGGGGAGCTGTTTTTT. The J gene is TRBJ2-2, the V gene TRBV9, with TRBD1 identical over 8 bases. CDR3 length equals 16 residues. CDR1 and CDR2 (germline): SGDLS, YYNGEE. V shed 4 bases, J shed 3 bases, and the junction held 8 bases outside the gene matches.